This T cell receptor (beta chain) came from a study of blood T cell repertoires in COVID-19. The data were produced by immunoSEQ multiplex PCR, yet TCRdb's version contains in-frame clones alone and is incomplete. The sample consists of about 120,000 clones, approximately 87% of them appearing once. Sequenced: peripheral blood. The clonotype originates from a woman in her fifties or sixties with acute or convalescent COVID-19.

CDR3 amino acids: CASSTGWSEKLFF. CDR3 bases: TGTGCCTCGAGCACAGGGTGGAGTGAAAAACTGTTTTTT. The chain carries TRBV15 and TRBJ1-4; possible D gene TRBD1, 6 bases. Trimming shortened V by 11 bases and J by 7 bases, and 17 bases separated the two germline ends. Germline CDR1 is LNHNV and CDR2 is YYDKDF (reference sequence). This CDR3 has 13 amino acids. Drawing the rest from reference TRBV15 and TRBJ1-4, the complete variable domain is DAMVIQNPRYQVTQFGKPVTLSCSQTLNHNVMYWYQQKSSQAPKLLFHYYDKDFNNEADTPDNFQSRRPNTSFCFLDIRSPGLGDTAMYLCASSTGWSEKLFFGSGTQLSVL.